This TCR beta chain comes out of a study of cytomegalovirus exposure and HLA in healthy donors. The ends were cut back, 3 bases at V and 3 bases at J, with 8 bases in the middle. Germline CDR1 reads SEHNR; CDR2 reads FQNEAQ (reference sequence). The CDR3 sequence is 13 residues long. Study observations and caveats: Prior analysis indicated that the majority of TCR beta V segments exhibited productivity approximately 90% or approximately 30% of the time. Follow-up analysis found HLA locus-dependent TCR association rates, highest for DRB1 and lowest for HLA-C. What a later analysis showed was that several of the most significant clusters appeared linked to common viral pathogens.

In the PCR, 60 Vbeta and 13 Jbeta primers were used. Profiling relied on immunoSEQ multiplex PCR, and the TCRdb table lists in-frame clones only, not all of them. This table holds about 120,000 clones, approximately 80% found once. Comment on this clone: Its target is unknown.

The source material was PBMCs. The origin of this receptor is a middle-aged man in good health and CMV-seropositive. J is TRBJ1-2 and V is TRBV7-9; possibly TRBD1 for D (5 bases). CDR3 region: CASSFRGDYGYTF. CDR3 sequence (DNA): TGTGCCAGCAGCTTCCGGGGGGACTATGGCTACACCTTC.